The 22 T cell receptor beta chains listed next were all sequenced from one sample in a study of T cell clonotyping in hematopoietic cell transplantation. Documented time point: recipient sample about 28 days before transplant, after cytoreduction. Data came from immunoSEQ multiplex PCR; TCRdb stores just in-frame clones and leaves some out. This sample has 35,000 to 45,000 clones; over 85% occur once, and the top ten carry around 1.6%. This specimen consisted of peripheral blood mononuclear cells, obtained before stem cell transplant. The receptors stem from a man in his forties with chronic myeloid leukemia. Some clones in this sample may be carry-over from other donors' samples.

The rearrangement links TRBV27 to TRBJ2-7; TRBD1 is a possible D gene (5 bases). Looked up from germline, CDR1 is MNHEY and CDR2 is SMNVEV (reference sequence). This CDR3 has 15 amino acids. V was trimmed by 5 bases and J by 6 bases, leaving 20 bases between them. The CDR3 DNA reads as TGTGCCAGCAGTCCCTACCGACAGTCGCAGGGCGAGCAGTACTTC. This encodes CASSPYRQSQGEQYF.

This clone is a singleton in its sample. The V call is TRBV4-2, the J call TRBJ1-4, with D maybe TRBD1 (5 bases). This CDR3 has 14 amino acids. CDR1 and CDR2 (germline): LGHNA, YNFKEQ. V lost 2 bases to trimming and J lost 5 bases, with 9 bases between them. As DNA, the CDR3 is TGTGCCAGCAGCCAACCAGGGACCAATGAAAAACTGTTTTTT. Protein: CASSQPGTNEKLFF.

The chain joins TRBV6-6 to TRBJ2-7; no clear D gene. Looked up from germline, CDR1 is MNHNY and CDR2 is SVGAGI (reference sequence). This CDR3 region has 12 residues. The ends were cut back, 2 bases at V and 6 bases at J, with 8 bases in the middle. The CDR3 DNA follows: TGTGCCAGCAGTTACGAGAGACGCGAGCAGTACTTC. Protein: CASSYERREQYF.

The chain has TRBV29-1 and TRBJ2-1; possibly TRBD2 for D (6 bases). V lost 3 bases and J 4 bases, leaving 19 bases between the germline ends. The length of the CDR3 is 16 residues. CDR1 is SQVTM, CDR2 ANQGSEA, per germline. The DNA of the CDR3 is TGCAGCGTTGAGCGGGGCAAACAATTTCTTTACAATGAGCAGTTCTTC. Translation gives CSVERGKQFLYNEQFF.

J is TRBJ2-1 and V is TRBV4-1; 8 positions match TRBD2. Trimming at V came to 4 bases and at J to 4 bases, leaving 6 bases not matched to a gene. The CDR3 extends over 15 amino acids. CDR1 and CDR2 from the germline V gene are MGHRA and YSYEKL. For the CDR3, the DNA is TGCGCCAGCAGCCGTTACGGGGGGGATTACAATGAGCAGTTCTTC. This gives the protein CASSRYGGDYNEQFF.

The gene calls are TRBV10-3 and TRBJ1-1, with D unresolved. CDR3 length: 12 amino acids. Trimming shortened V by 10 bases and J by 1 base, and 10 bases separated the two germline ends. CDR1 and CDR2 (germline): ENHRY, SYGVKD. Here the CDR3 reads CATAEGNTEAFF. CDR3 coding DNA: TGTGCCACCGCGGAGGGGAACACTGAAGCTTTCTTT.

This sequence joins TRBV7-2 and TRBJ1-2; D gene uncertain. Germline V gene lookup returns CDR1 SGHTA and CDR2 FQGNSA. V dropped 0 bases and J dropped 3 bases, with 14 bases sitting between them. The CDR3 is made up of 16 amino acids. The CDR3 DNA reads as TGTGCCAGCAGCTTAGCCCCTGGTCTCCTATACTATGGCTACACCTTC. This sequence encodes CASSLAPGLLYYGYTF.

V gene TRBV7-2 combines with J gene TRBJ2-1; D may correspond to TRBD1 or TRBD2 (5 bases each). There are 15 residues in the CDR3. Per germline, CDR1 SGHTA and CDR2 FQGNSA. Trimming took off 1 base at V and 8 bases at J, with 15 bases between the two ends. The DNA of the CDR3 is TGTGCCAGCAGCTTAGGGCAGGGAGCAGCGGATGAGCAGTTCTTC. Translated: CASSLGQGAADEQFF.

The rearrangement links TRBV28 to TRBJ2-7; tentatively, D is TRBD1 or TRBD2 (7 bases each). There are 16 residues in the CDR3. Between the trimmed V and J ends, which lost 3 bases and 5 bases, there was a span of 20 bases. Germline V gives CDR1 MDHEN, CDR2 SYDVKM. The CDR3 reads CASSLSAPGGGHEQYF. The CDR3 coding sequence is TGTGCCAGCAGTTTGAGTGCCCCAGGGGGGGGCCACGAGCAGTACTTC. Supplemented by reference TRBV28 and TRBJ2-7, the full variable domain reads DVKVTQSSRYLVKRTGEKVFLECVQDMDHENMFWYRQDPGLGLRLIYFSYDVKMKEKGDIPEGYSVSREKKERFSLILESASTNQTSMYLCASSLSAPGGGHEQYFGPGTRLTVT.

This sequence joins TRBV10-3 and TRBJ2-7; TRBD1 agrees at 9 bases. The ends lost 7 bases at V and 2 bases at J; junction bases unmatched: 6. The germline gives CDR1 ENHRY, CDR2 SYGVKD. CDR3 length: 14 amino acids. This CDR3 is CAIKPGQGPYEQYF. In DNA, the CDR3 is TGTGCCATCAAACCAGGACAGGGGCCCTACGAGCAGTACTTC.

This sequence joins TRBV4-3 and TRBJ2-2; 9 bases fit TRBD2. This CDR3 is 18 amino acids long. The germline V gene encodes CDR1 LGHNA and CDR2 YSLEER. With V trimmed by 1 base and J by 0 bases, 6 bases remained unmatched. The CDR3 nucleotides are TGCGCCAGCAGCCAAGTCTTAGCGGGGGCCTCGAACACCGGGGAGCTGTTTTTT. This gives the protein CASSQVLAGASNTGELFF.

The chain recombines TRBV2 with TRBJ2-1; tentatively, D is TRBD1 (6 bases). V lost 2 bases to trimming and J lost 6 bases, with 8 bases between them. Germline assignment: CDR1 SNHLY and CDR2 FYNNEI. The CDR3 loop spans 13 amino acids. Here the CDR3 DNA reads TGTGCCAGCAGTGAAACCAGGGGCAATGAGCAGTTCTTC. Amino acid sequence: CASSETRGNEQFF.

This clone was found once. V is TRBV9 and J is TRBJ2-3, with D possibly called TRBD1 or TRBD2 (6 bases each). The CDR3 length is 14 residues. In germline, CDR1 is SGDLS, CDR2 YYNGEE. V lost 6 bases to trimming and J lost 0 bases, with 11 bases between them. CDR3 sequence reads: CASTKGGSTDTQYF. The DNA of the CDR3 is TGTGCCAGCACCAAGGGGGGAAGCACAGATACGCAGTATTTT.

This clone was observed once. This chain links TRBV18 with TRBJ1-1; D unclear. V was trimmed by 3 bases and J by 2 bases, leaving 10 bases between them. Germline CDR1 KGHSH, CDR2 LQKENI. CDR3 length: 14 residues. CDR3 protein: CASSPFARNTEAFF. CDR3 DNA: TGTGCCAGCTCACCGTTCGCAAGAAACACTGAAGCTTTCTTT.

The chain couples TRBV4-1 to TRBJ1-1; D uncertain. The CDR3 is 16 amino acids. V was cut by 4 bases and J by 0 bases, with 15 bases left in between. Germline CDR1 is MGHRA and CDR2 is YSYEKL. The CDR3 DNA sequence: TGCGCCAGCAGCCTTTCGGCCCTACAGATGAACACTGAAGCTTTCTTT. This encodes CASSLSALQMNTEAFF.

This chain connects TRBV5-4 to TRBJ1-6; the D gene is possibly TRBD1 (5 bases). Deletions cut 2 bases from V and 8 bases from J, with 11 bases between. The germline CDR1 and CDR2 sequences are SGHNT and YYREEE (reference sequence). The CDR3 consists of 14 residues. CDR3: CASSFGGDHSPLHF. CDR3 in DNA: TGTGCCAGCAGCTTCGGAGGGGATCATTCACCCCTCCACTTT.

The chain is built from TRBV6-1 and TRBJ1-2; a weak D match, TRBD1 (6 bases). Trimming removed 4 bases at V and 2 bases at J, with 17 bases between. CDR1 is MNHNS and CDR2 is SASEGT in the germline V gene. This CDR3 is built from 16 residues. In DNA form, the CDR3 reads TGTGCCAGCAGTGTACGACAGGTCGACTTAAACTATGGCTACACCTTC. Its protein is CASSVRQVDLNYGYTF.

The chain carries TRBV2 and TRBJ2-2; 10 positions match TRBD1. The CDR3 length is 15 residues. Trimming cost V 9 bases and J 7 bases; bases outside gene matches: 11. Germline V gene sequence: CDR1 SNHLY, CDR2 FYNNEI. The CDR3 here is CASRSDRGFVGELFF. The CDR3 DNA reads TGTGCCAGTCGGTCGGACAGGGGGTTCGTCGGGGAGCTGTTTTTT.

The rearrangement uses TRBV6-5 and TRBJ2-7; the match to TRBD1 covers 8 bases. Germline assignment: CDR1 MNHEY and CDR2 SVGAGI. V trimming: 5 bases; J trimming: 7 bases; junction bases outside the gene matches: 7. The CDR3 extends over 13 amino acids. The CDR3 DNA reads as TGTGCCAGCAGTCAGGGGGCGATGAGGGAGCAGTACTTC. It translates to CASSQGAMREQYF.

The V and J genes are TRBV10-3 and TRBJ2-7; 9 bases fit TRBD1. The CDR3 is 13 residues long. V dropped 4 bases and J dropped 3; count of bases not matched to a gene: 1. Germline loops: CDR1 ENHRY, CDR2 SYGVKD. The CDR3 region has the DNA TGTGCCATCAGTGGGGGACAGGGCTACGAGCAGTACTTC. As protein: CAISGGQGYEQYF.

The chain is built from TRBV2 and TRBJ2-1, with TRBD1 identical over 8 bases. V dropped 6 bases and J dropped 8; count of bases not matched to a gene: 15. The CDR3 covers 16 residues. Germline CDR1 SNHLY, CDR2 FYNNEI. The CDR3, as DNA: TGTGCCAGCAGGGCCCAGAGGACAGGGCCTAACGATGAGCAGTTCTTC. Its translation: CASRAQRTGPNDEQFF.

This rearrangement joins TRBV9 to TRBJ1-1, with 9 positions matching TRBD1. The germline CDR1 and CDR2 sequences are SGDLS and YYNGEE. The V segment lost 4 bases and the J segment 4 bases; nucleotides outside the gene matches: 17. This CDR3 comprises 18 residues. The CDR3 loop is CASSPTTGTGYLFTEAFF. In DNA form, the CDR3 reads TGTGCCAGCAGCCCCACAACAGGGACAGGGTATTTGTTCACTGAAGCTTTCTTT.